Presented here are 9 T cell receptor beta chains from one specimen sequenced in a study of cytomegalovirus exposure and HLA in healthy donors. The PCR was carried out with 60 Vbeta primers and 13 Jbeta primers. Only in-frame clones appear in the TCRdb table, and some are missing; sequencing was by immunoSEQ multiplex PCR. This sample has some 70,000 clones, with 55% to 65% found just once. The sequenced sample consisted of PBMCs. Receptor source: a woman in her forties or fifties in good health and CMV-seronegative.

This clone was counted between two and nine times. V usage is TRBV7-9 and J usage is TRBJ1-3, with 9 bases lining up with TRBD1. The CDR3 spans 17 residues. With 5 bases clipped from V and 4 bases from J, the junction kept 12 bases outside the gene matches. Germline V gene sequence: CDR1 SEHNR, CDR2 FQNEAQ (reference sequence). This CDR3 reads CASSPKGQGSTGNTIYF. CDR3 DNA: TGTGCCAGCAGCCCAAAGGGACAGGGATCGACAGGAAACACCATATATTTT.

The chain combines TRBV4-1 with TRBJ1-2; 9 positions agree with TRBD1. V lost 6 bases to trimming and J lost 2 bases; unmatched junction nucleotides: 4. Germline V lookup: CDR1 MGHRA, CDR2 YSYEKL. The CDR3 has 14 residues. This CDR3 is CASSGQGRNYGYTF. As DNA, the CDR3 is TGCGCCAGCAGTGGACAGGGGAGGAACTATGGCTACACCTTC.

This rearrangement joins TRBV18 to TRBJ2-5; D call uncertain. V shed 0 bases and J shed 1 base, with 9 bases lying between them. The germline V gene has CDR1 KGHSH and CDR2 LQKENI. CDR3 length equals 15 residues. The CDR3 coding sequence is TGTGCCAGCTCACCACCGGGCGAGCCCCAAGAGACCCAGTACTTC. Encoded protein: CASSPPGEPQETQYF.

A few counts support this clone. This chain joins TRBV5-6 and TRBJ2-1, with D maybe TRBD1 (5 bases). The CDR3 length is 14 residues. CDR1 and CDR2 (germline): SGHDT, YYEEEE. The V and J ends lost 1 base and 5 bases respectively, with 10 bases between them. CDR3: CASSLRGSNNEQFF. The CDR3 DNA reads TGTGCCAGCAGCTTGAGGGGTTCTAACAATGAGCAGTTCTTC.

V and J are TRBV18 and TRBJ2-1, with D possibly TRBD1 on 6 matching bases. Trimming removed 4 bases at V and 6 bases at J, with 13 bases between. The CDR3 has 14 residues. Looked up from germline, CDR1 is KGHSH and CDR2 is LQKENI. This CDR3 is CASSLGGIGNEQFF. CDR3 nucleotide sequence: TGTGCCAGCTCACTAGGGGGAATCGGCAATGAGCAGTTCTTC.

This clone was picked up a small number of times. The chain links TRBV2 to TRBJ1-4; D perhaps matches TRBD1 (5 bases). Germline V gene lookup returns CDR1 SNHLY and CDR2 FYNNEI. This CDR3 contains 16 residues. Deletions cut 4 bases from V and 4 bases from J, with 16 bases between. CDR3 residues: CASSGMEGPYNEKLFF. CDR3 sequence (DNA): TGTGCCAGCAGTGGGATGGAGGGGCCCTATAATGAAAAACTGTTTTTT.

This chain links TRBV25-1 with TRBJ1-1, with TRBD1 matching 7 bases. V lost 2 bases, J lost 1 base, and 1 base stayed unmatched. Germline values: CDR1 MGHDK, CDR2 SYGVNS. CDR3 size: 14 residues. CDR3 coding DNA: TGTGCCAGCAGTGAAGGGACAGCGAACACTGAAGCTTTCTTT. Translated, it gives CASSEGTANTEAFF.

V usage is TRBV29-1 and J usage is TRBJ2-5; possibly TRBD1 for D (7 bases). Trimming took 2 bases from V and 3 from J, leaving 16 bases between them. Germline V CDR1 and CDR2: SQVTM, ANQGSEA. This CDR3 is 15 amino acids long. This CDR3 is CSVERGRGKKETQYF. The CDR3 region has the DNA TGCAGCGTTGAAAGGGGGCGGGGTAAGAAAGAGACCCAGTACTTC. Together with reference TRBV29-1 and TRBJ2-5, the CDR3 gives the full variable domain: SAVISQKPSRDICQRGTSLTIQCQVDSQVTMMFWYRQQPGQSLTLIATANQGSEATYESGFVIDKFPISRPNLTFSTLTVSNMSPEDSSIYLCSVERGRGKKETQYFGPGTRLLVL.

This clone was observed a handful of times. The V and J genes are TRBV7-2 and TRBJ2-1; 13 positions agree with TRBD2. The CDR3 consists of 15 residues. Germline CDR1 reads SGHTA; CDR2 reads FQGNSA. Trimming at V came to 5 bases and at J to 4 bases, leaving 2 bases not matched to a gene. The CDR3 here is CASSPGLAGYNEQFF. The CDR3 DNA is TGTGCCAGCAGCCCGGGACTAGCGGGGTACAATGAGCAGTTCTTC.